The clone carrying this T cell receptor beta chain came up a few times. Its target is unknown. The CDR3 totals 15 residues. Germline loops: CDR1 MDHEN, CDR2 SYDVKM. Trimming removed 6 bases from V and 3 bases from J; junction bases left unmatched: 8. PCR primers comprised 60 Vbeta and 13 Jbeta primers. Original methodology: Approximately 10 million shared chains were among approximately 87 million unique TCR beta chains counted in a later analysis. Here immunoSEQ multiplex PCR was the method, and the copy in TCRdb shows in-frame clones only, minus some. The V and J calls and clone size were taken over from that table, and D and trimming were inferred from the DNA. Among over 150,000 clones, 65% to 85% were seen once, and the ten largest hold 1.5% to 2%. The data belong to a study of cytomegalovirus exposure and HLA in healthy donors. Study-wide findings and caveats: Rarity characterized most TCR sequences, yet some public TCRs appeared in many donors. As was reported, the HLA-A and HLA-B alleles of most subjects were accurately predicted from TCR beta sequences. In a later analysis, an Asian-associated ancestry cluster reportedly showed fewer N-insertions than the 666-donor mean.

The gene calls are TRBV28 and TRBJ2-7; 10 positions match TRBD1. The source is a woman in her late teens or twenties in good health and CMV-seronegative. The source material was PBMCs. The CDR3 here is CASSDRTGGYYEQYF. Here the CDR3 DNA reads TGTGCCAGCAGCGACAGGACAGGGGGATACTACGAGCAGTACTTC.